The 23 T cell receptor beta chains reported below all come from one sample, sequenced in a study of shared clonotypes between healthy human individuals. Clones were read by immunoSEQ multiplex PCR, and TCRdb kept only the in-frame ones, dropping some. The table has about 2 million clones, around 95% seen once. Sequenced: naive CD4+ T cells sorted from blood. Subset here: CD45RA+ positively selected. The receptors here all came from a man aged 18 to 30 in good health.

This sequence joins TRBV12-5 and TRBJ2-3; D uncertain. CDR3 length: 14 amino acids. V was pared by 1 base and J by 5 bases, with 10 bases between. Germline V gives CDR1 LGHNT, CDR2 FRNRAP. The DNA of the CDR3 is TGTGCTAGTGGTTTGGGGTCAGTTGGAGATACGCAGTATTTT. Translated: CASGLGSVGDTQYF.

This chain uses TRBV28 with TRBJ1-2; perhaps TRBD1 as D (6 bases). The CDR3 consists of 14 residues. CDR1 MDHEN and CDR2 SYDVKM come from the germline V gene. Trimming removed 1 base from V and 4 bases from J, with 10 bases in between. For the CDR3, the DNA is TGTGCCAGCAGTTTATCATGGACAGCCTATGGCTACACCTTC. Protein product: CASSLSWTAYGYTF.

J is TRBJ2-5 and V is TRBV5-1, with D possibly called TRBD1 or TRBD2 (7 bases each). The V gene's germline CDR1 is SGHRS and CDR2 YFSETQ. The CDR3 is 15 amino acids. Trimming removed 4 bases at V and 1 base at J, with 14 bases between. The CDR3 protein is CASSRQGGVQETQYF. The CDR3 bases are TGCGCCAGCAGCCGTCAGGGGGGGGTCCAAGAGACCCAGTACTTC.

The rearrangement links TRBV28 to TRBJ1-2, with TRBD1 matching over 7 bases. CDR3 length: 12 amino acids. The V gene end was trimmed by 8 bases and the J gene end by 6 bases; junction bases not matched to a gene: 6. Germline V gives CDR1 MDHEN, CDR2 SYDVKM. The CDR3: CASSDRYHGYTF. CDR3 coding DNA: TGTGCCAGCTCGGACAGGTATCATGGCTACACCTTC.

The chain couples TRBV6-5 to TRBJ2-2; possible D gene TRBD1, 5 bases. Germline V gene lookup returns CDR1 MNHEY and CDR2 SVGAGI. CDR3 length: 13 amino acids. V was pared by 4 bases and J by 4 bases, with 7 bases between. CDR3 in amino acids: CASSSGFTGELFF. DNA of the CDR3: TGTGCCAGCAGTTCAGGGTTCACCGGGGAGCTGTTTTTT.

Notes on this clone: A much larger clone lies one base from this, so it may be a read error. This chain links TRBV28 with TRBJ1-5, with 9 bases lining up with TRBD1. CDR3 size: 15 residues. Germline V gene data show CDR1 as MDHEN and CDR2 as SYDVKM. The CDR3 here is CASSRPGTGNQPRHF. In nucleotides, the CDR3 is TGTGCCAGCTCGCGACCCGGGACAGGGAATCAGCCCCGGCATTTT. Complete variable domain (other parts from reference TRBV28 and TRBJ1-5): DVKVTQSSRYLVKRTGEKVFLECVQDMDHENMFWYRQDPGLGLRLIYFSYDVKMKEKGDIPEGYSVSREKKERFSLILESASTNQTSMYLCASSRPGTGNQPRHFGDGTRLSIL.

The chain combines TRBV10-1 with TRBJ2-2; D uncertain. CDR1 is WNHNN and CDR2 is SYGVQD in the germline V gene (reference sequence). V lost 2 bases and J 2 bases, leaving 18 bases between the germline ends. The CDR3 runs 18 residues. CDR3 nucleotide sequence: TGCGCCAGCAGTGAGGGGTCTCAGAGCCCCAGTAACACCGGGGAGCTGTTTTTT. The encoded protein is CASSEGSQSPSNTGELFF.

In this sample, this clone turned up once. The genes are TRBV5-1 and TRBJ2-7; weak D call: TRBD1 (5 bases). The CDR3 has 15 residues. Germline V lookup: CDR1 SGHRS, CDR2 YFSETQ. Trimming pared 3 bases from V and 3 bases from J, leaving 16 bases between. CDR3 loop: CASSSLTGPNYEQYF. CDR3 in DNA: TGCGCCAGCAGCTCCCTCACAGGTCCTAACTACGAGCAGTACTTC.

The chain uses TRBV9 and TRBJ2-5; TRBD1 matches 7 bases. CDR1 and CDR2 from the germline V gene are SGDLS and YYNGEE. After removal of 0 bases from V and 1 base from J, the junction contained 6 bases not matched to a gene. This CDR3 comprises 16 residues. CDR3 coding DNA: TGTGCCAGCAGCGTAGCAGTAAGGGACAGCCAAGAGACCCAGTACTTC. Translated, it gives CASSVAVRDSQETQYF. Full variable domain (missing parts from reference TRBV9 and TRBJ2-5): DSGVTQTPKHLITATGQRVTLRCSPRSGDLSVYWYQQSLDQGLQFLIQYYNGEERAKGNILERFSAQQFPDLHSELNLSSLELGDSALYFCASSVAVRDSQETQYFGPGTRLLVL.

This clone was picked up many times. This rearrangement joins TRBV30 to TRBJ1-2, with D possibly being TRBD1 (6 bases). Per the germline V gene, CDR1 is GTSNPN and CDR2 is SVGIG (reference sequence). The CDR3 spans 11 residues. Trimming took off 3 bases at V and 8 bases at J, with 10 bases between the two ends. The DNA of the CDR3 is TGTGCCTGGAGCTCCAGGGGAGGCTACACCTTC. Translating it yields CAWSSRGGYTF.

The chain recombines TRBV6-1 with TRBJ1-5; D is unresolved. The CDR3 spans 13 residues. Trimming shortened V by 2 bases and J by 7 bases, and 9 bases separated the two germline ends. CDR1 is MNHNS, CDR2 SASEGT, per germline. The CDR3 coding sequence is TGTGCCAGCAGTGAACTCCATGGGCAGCCCCAGCATTTT. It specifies CASSELHGQPQHF.

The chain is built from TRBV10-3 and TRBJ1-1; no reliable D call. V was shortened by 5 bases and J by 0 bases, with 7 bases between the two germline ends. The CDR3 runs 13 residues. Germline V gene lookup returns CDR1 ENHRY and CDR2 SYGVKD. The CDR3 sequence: CAISPGVNTEAFF. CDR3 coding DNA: TGTGCCATCAGTCCCGGCGTGAACACTGAAGCTTTCTTT.

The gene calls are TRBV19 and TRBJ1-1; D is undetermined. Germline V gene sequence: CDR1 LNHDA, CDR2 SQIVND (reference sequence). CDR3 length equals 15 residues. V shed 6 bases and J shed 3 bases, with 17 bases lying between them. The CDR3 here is CASSPGWSQYTEAFF. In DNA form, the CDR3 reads TGTGCCAGTAGCCCTGGTTGGAGTCAGTACACTGAAGCTTTCTTT.

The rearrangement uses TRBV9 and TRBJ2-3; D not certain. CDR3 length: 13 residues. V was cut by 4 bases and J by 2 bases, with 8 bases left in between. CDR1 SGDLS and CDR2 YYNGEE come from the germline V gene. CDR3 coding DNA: TGTGCCAGCAGCCCTGATACCACAGATACGCAGTATTTT. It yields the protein CASSPDTTDTQYF.

CDR3 region: CASSQQAMMGGKDTQYF. For the CDR3, the DNA is TGCGCCAGCAGCCAGCAGGCGATGATGGGGGGTAAAGATACGCAGTATTTT. The chain employs TRBV4-3 and TRBJ2-3; the D gene is possibly TRBD2 (6 bases). The V end lost 3 bases, the J end lost 5 bases, and 21 bases lay between the germline ends. Germline V gene data show CDR1 as LGHNA and CDR2 as YSLEER. This CDR3 spans 17 amino acids.

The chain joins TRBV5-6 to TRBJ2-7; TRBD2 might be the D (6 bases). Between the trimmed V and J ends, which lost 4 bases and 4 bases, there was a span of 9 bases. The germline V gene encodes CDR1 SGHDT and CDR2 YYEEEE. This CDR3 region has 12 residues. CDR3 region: CASSRAGYEQYF. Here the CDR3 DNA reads TGTGCCAGCAGCCGGGCGGGGTACGAGCAGTACTTC. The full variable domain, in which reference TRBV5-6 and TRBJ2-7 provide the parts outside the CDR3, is DAGVTQSPTHLIKTRGQQVTLRCSPKSGHDTVSWYQQALGQGPQFIFQYYEEEERQRGNFPDRFSGHQFPNYSSELNVNALLLGDSALYLCASSRAGYEQYFGPGTRLTVT.

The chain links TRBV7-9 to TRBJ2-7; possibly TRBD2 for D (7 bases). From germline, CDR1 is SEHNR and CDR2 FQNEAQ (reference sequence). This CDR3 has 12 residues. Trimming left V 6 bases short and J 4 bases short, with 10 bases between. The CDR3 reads CASRGGGYEQYF. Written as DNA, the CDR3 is TGTGCCAGCAGGGGAGGGGGTTACGAGCAGTACTTC.

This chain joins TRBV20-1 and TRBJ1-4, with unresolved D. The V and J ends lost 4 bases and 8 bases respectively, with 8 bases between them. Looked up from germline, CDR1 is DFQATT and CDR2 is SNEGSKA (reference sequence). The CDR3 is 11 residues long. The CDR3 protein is CSATALEKLFF. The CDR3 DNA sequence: TGCAGTGCTACGGCCCTAGAAAAACTGTTTTTT.

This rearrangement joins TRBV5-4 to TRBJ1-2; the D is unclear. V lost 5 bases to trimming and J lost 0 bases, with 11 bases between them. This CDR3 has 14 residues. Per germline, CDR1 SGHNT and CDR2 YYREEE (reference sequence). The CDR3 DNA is TGTGCCAGCAGTTCCCAGAAAGCTAACTATGGCTACACCTTC. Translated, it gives CASSSQKANYGYTF. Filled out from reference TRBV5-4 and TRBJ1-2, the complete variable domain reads ETGVTQSPTHLIKTRGQQVTLRCSSQSGHNTVSWYQQALGQGPQFIFQYYREEENGRGNFPPRFSGLQFPNYSSELNVNALELDDSALYLCASSSQKANYGYTFGSGTRLTVV.

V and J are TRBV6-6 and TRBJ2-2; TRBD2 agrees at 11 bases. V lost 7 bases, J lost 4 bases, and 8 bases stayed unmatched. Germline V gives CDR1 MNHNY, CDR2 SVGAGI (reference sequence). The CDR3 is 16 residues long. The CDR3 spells CASTHSGRAGTGELFF. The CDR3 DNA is TGTGCCAGCACCCATAGCGGGAGGGCCGGCACCGGGGAGCTGTTTTTT.

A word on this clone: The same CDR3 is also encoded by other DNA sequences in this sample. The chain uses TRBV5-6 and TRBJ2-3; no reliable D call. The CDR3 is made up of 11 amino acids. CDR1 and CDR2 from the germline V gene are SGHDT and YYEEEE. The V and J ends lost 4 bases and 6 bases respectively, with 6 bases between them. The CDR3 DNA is TGTGCCAGCAGCGACACCGATACGCAGTATTTT. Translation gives CASSDTDTQYF.

The CDR3 DNA reads TGTGCCAGTAGTATCTCGGACAGGCCCTACGAGCAGTACTTC. As protein: CASSISDRPYEQYF. J is TRBJ2-7 and V is TRBV19; 7 positions agree with TRBD1. The germline gives CDR1 LNHDA, CDR2 SQIVND (reference sequence). The CDR3 has 14 amino acids. After removal of 3 bases from V and 2 bases from J, the junction contained 4 bases not matched to a gene.

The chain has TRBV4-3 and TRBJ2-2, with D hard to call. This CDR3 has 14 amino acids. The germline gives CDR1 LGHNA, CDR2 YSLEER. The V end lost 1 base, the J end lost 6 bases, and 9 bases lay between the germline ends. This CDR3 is CASSQGVGPGELFF. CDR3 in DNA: TGCGCCAGCAGCCAAGGAGTAGGACCCGGGGAGCTGTTTTTT.